This TCR beta chain comes out of a study of OX40 agonist ivuxolimab in advanced cancers. Study-wide context: Participants averaged roughly 57 years of age (range about 23 to 80) and were under 90% male. Study results and caveats: The authors also found low normalized T-cell clonal expansion in some nonresponders. In the 0.1-3.0 mg/kg groups, partial responders showed among the lowest expansion. Within 6 weeks, CD4+ and CD8+ blood T cells expanded clonally at 0.1 to 3.0 mg/kg.

Notes on this clone: Its target is unknown.

There are 14 residues in the CDR3. Germline loops: CDR1 SGDLS, CDR2 YYNGEE. The V end was cut by 3 bases, the J end by 8 bases, with 16 bases between. The table came from immunoSEQ multiplex PCR; TCRdb's copy has only in-frame clones and leaves some out. Seen here are approximately 80,000 clones, around nine tenths observed once, and the top ten hold around 0.19%. The source is an adult with an advanced solid tumor such as melanoma, head and neck, liver or kidney cancer. The rearrangement links TRBV9 to TRBJ2-3; D is undetermined. Sequenced material: CD4+ or CD8+ T cells sorted from blood, taken in a trial of the OX40 agonist ivuxolimab. In nucleotides, the CDR3 is TGTGCCAGCAGCGACGGGCTGACTTCCGCTACGCAGTATTTT. It codes for CASSDGLTSATQYF.